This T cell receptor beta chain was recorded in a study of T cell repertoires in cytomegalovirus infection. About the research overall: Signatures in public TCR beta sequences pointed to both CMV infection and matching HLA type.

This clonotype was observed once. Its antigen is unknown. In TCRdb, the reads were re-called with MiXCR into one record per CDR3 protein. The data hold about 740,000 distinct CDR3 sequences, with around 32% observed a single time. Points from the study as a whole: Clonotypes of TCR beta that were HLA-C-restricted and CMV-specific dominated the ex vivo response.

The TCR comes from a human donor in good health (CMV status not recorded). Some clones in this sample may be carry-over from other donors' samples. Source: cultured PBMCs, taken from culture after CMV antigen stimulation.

This CDR3 reads CASSIRPFFSTDTQYF. In DNA form, the CDR3 reads TGTGCCAGCAGTATTCGACCTTTCTTTAGCACAGATACGCAGTATTTT. This rearrangement joins TRBV2 to TRBJ2-3; D unclear. V was pared by 5 bases and J by 0 bases, with 15 bases between. The CDR3 has 16 amino acids. Germline V CDR1 and CDR2: SNHLY, FYNNEI. Looking up the rest from reference TRBV2 and TRBJ2-3 gives the full variable domain: EPEVTQTPSHQVTQMGQEVILRCVPISNHLYFYWYRQILGQKVEFLVSFYNNEISEKSEIFDDQFSVERPDGSNFTLKIRSTKLEDSAMYFCASSIRPFFSTDTQYFGPGTRLTVL.